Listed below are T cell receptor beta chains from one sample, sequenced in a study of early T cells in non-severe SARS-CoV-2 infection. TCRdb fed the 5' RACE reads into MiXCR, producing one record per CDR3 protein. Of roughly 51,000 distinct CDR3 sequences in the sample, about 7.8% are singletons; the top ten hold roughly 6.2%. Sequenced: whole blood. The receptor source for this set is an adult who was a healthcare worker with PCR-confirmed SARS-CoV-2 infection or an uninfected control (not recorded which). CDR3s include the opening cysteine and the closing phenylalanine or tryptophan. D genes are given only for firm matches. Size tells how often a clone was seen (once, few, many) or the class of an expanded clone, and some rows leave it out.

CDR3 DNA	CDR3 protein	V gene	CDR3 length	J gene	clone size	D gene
TGTGCCAGTAGTCTCTGGACAGGCCCCGCAGATACGCAGTATTTT	CASSLWTGPADTQYF	TRBV19	15	TRBJ2-3	many	TRBD1
TGTGCCAGCAGCCAAGGTTTTGGGACAGGGAACGAGCAGTACTTC	CASSQGFGTGNEQYF	TRBV3-1	15	TRBJ2-7	few	TRBD1
TGTGCCAGCAGTTCCCGGACAGGGGGCCGACTTCTACAGCCCCAGCATTTT	CASSSRTGGRLLQPQHF	TRBV28	17	TRBJ1-5	few	TRBD1
TGTGCCAGCAGCTCGGGGTCCGGACAGGCGAATTCACCCCTCCACTTT	CASSSGSGQANSPLHF	TRBV9	16	TRBJ1-6	few	TRBD1
TGCGCCAGCAGCCAAGGCGCGGGGTCTGGAAACACCATATATTTT	CASSQGAGSGNTIYF	TRBV4-3	15	TRBJ1-3	many	.
TGTGCCAGCAGCTCGACGACAGGGACTGAAGCTTTCTTT	CASSSTTGTEAFF	TRBV7-9	13	TRBJ1-1	many	TRBD1
TGTGCCAGCAGCTTAAACGGGGCCGCAACTAATGAAAAACTGTTTTTT	CASSLNGAATNEKLFF	TRBV7-9	16	TRBJ1-4	many	.
TGTGCCAGCTCACCACTCATTGGGGAGACTGAAGCTTTCTTT	CASSPLIGETEAFF	TRBV18	14	TRBJ1-1	many	.
TGTGCCAGCAGCCAAGATGCTCTTAGCACAGATACGCAGTATTTT	CASSQDALSTDTQYF	TRBV4-2	15	TRBJ2-3	few	.
TGTGCCACCAGTGATGCGGGGAGCTCCTACAATGAGCAGTTCTTC	CATSDAGSSYNEQFF	TRBV24-1	15	TRBJ2-1	few	.
TGCAGTGCTAGTCCTGTGGGGACAGGGGACTGGGGCTACACCTTC	CSASPVGTGDWGYTF	TRBV20-1	15	TRBJ1-2	many	TRBD1
TGTGCCAGCAGCAGACGGGAGATCAAGCCTGAAAAACTGTTTTTT	CASSRREIKPEKLFF	TRBV7-2	15	TRBJ1-4	few	.
TGTGCCAGCAGCCAAAGAAGAACAGGGGGATGGTATGGCTACACCTTC	CASSQRRTGGWYGYTF	TRBV3-1	16	TRBJ1-2	many	TRBD1
TGTGCCAGCAGTTTAGGGGACACCGCCGAAGATACGCAGTATTTT	CASSLGDTAEDTQYF	TRBV12-3/TRBV12-4	15	TRBJ2-3	few	.
TGTGCCAGCAGCCAAATTCCCGACACTGAAGCTTTCTTT	CASSQIPDTEAFF	TRBV7-2	13	TRBJ1-1	many	.
TGTGCCAGCAGTACGTCAGGGGTCTCCCCTTACGAGCAGTACTTC	CASSTSGVSPYEQYF	TRBV28	15	TRBJ2-7	few	.
TGTGCCAGCTCACCAACGGGACTGACAAACACTGAAGCTTTCTTT	CASSPTGLTNTEAFF	TRBV18	15	TRBJ1-1	few	.
TGTGCCAGTAGTGCCCCCCGACAGTTAGGGGAGACCCAGTACTTC	CASSAPRQLGETQYF	TRBV19	15	TRBJ2-5	few	.
TGTGCCAGCAGTTACTCCCCGTCACAAATGGGGACTGAAGCTTTCTTT	CASSYSPSQMGTEAFF	TRBV6-2/TRBV6-3	16	TRBJ1-1	many	.
TGTGCCAGCAGCCACCGGGGCTACAATGAGCAGTTCTTC	CASSHRGYNEQFF	TRBV3-1	13	TRBJ2-1	many	.
TGCAGTGCTAGAGGTCAGACGAACACTGAAGCTTTCTTT	CSARGQTNTEAFF	TRBV20-1	13	TRBJ1-1	.	.
TGTGCCAGCAGTTACGGGGACAGGGGAGGGACTGAAGCTTTCTTT	CASSYGDRGGTEAFF	TRBV6-5	15	TRBJ1-1	.	TRBD1
TGTGCCAGCAGCCAAGCAGGGCAGCCCCAGCATTTT	CASSQAGQPQHF	TRBV14	12	TRBJ1-5	many	.
TGTGCCAGCGAGCCTAGCGGAGGAACAGATACGCAGTATTTT	CASEPSGGTDTQYF	TRBV6-1	14	TRBJ2-3	.	TRBD2
TGCAGCGTAGAGACATACAATGAGCAGTTCTTC	CSVETYNEQFF	TRBV29-1	11	TRBJ2-1	few	.
TGCGCCAGTTCGTTATGGGGGAAGGAGACCCAGTACTTC	CASSLWGKETQYF	TRBV5-1	13	TRBJ2-5	.	.
TGTGCCTGGAGCAGGGGTTCCGAGCAGTACTTC	CAWSRGSEQYF	TRBV30	11	TRBJ2-7	.	.
TGTGCCAGCAGTGCCGCCACCTATGAGCAGTTCTTC	CASSAATYEQFF	TRBV6-4	12	TRBJ2-1	many	.